This passage covers 3 T cell receptor beta chains from one sample sequenced in a study of blood T cell repertoires in COVID-19 (TCRdb year 2020). The method was the immunoSEQ multiplex PCR assay. TCRdb took this table from immuneACCESS and kept in-frame rearrangements with V and J called. Such tables lack part of the clones; where checked against another copy, unresolved V genes explain under half of the gap, and the rest is unexplained. Present in this sample are roughly 150,000 clones, around 87% of which were seen just once. Roughly 15% of the sample is in the top ten clones. Source material: peripheral blood. These receptors were collected from a woman aged 35 to 49 with acute or convalescent COVID-19.

With respect to this clone: The same CDR3 can be traced to other DNA sequences in this sample. The J gene is TRBJ2-6, the V gene TRBV11-3; 9 positions agree with TRBD1. The CDR3 sequence is 17 residues long. The trim removed 5 bases at V and 2 bases at J, leaving 7 bases unmatched. CDR1 and CDR2 from the germline V gene are SGHNT and YENEEA. CDR3 sequence: CASSPGQGLAGANVLTF. The CDR3 nucleotides read TGTGCCAGCAGCCCGGGACAGGGTTTAGCTGGGGCCAACGTCCTGACTTTC.

The gene calls are TRBV5-1 and TRBJ2-2, with D maybe TRBD1 (5 bases). The germline V and J ends were trimmed by 3 bases and 5 bases, with 14 bases remaining between them. The CDR3 contains 15 residues. The germline V gene has CDR1 SGHRS and CDR2 YFSETQ. CDR3 loop: CASSSGHAGTGELFF. CDR3 in DNA: TGCGCCAGCAGCTCAGGGCATGCAGGAACCGGGGAGCTGTTTTTT.

The chain carries TRBV9 and TRBJ2-2; D remains ambiguous. Between the trimmed V and J ends, which lost 4 bases and 5 bases, there was a span of 9 bases. CDR3 length: 13 amino acids. The germline V gene encodes CDR1 SGDLS and CDR2 YYNGEE. DNA of the CDR3: TGTGCCAGCAGCTCCCCGGGTACCGGGGAGCTGTTTTTT. Its protein product is CASSSPGTGELFF.